The sequence of this TCR beta chain was determined in a study of blood T cells in healthy people across ages. CDR1 and CDR2 (germline): GTSNPN, SVGIG (reference sequence). The V gene end was trimmed by 7 bases and the J gene end by 7 bases; junction bases not matched to a gene: 15. The CDR3 consists of 15 residues. Comments on this clonotype: Its antigen is not identified.

A J-beta primer mix and a sample-barcoded 5' primer were used in a second PCR of roughly 6 to 12 cycles. Template switching added a 12-random-nucleotide identifier to every cDNA molecule. TCRdb re-called the 5' RACE reads with MiXCR, one entry per CDR3 protein. This table has hundreds of thousands of distinct CDR3 sequences, 44% appearing once. Points from the study as a whole: Percentage of naive T cells showed a strong correlation with TCR beta diversity.

The receptor's source is a man aged 55 to 69 in good health. The rearrangement uses TRBV30 and TRBJ1-4; 7 nucleotides match TRBD1. The sample consisted of blood. The CDR3 coding sequence is TGTGCCTTGGATGCATCCGTGACAGGGACTGAAAAACTGTTTTTT. Translated: CALDASVTGTEKLFF.